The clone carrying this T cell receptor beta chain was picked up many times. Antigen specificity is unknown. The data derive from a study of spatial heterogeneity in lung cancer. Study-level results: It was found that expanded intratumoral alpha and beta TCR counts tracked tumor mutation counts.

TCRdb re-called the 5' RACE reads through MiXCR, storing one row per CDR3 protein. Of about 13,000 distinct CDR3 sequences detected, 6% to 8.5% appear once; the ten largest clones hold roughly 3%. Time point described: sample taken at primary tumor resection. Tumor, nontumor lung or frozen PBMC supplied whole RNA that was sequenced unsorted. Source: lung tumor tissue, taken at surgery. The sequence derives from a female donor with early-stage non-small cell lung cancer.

CDR3 bases: TGTGCCAGCAGTACACAGGGGTCCGGCAATCAGCCCCAGCATTTT. This encodes CASSTQGSGNQPQHF. The chain joins TRBV6-5 to TRBJ1-5, with TRBD1 matching 7 bases. Looked up from germline, CDR1 is MNHEY and CDR2 is SVGAGI. V gave up 5 bases and J gave up 2 bases; unmatched junction bases: 6. This CDR3 has 15 residues.